This is a list of T cell receptor beta chains from one sample in a study of HIV-infected patients and healthy controls. TCRdb reanalysed the 5' RACE reads using MiXCR and keeps one entry per CDR3 protein. The sample consists of about 64,000 distinct CDR3 sequences, 15% to 20% of them appearing once. The sequencing sample was made of CD4+ T cells from blood. The source of these receptors is a human donor in good health. Each CDR3 is given with its conserved first and last residue. Fields, in order: CDR3 DNA, CDR3 protein, V gene, D gene, J gene, clone size. D genes are given only for firm matches. Size tells how often a clone was seen (once, few, many) or the class of an expanded clone, and some rows leave it out.

CDR3nt: TGCAGTGCCGAGTCTAGCGGGGGAAACGAGCAGTACTTC; CDR3aa: CSAESSGGNEQYF; v_gene: TRBV20-1; d_gene: TRBD2; j_gene: TRBJ2-7; abundance: many
CDR3nt: TGTGCCAGCAGCTTCCGGGACTACTTCTTCTTC; CDR3aa: CASSFRDYFFF; v_gene: TRBV7-9; d_gene: TRBD2; j_gene: TRBJ2-1; abundance: NA
CDR3nt: TGTGCCAGCAACACCCTGGGGGTGGAGGGCTACACCTTC; CDR3aa: CASNTLGVEGYTF; v_gene: TRBV12-3/TRBV12-4; d_gene: NA; j_gene: TRBJ1-2; abundance: many
CDR3nt: TGTGCCAGCAGCAAGGGCAGTAATAAACCCCAGCATTTT; CDR3aa: CASSKGSNKPQHF; v_gene: TRBV5-5; d_gene: NA; j_gene: TRBJ1-5; abundance: few
CDR3nt: TGTGCCAGCAGTTTAGGAGCGGCAGCCGCGTACGGCGAGCAGTACTTC; CDR3aa: CASSLGAAAAYGEQYF; v_gene: TRBV27; d_gene: NA; j_gene: TRBJ2-7; abundance: NA
CDR3nt: TGTGCCAGCAGTTACTCGAGAGGCTCTAACACTGAAGCTTTCTTT; CDR3aa: CASSYSRGSNTEAFF; v_gene: TRBV6-5; d_gene: NA; j_gene: TRBJ1-1; abundance: NA
CDR3nt: TGTGCCAGTAGTCCTAGACAGGGGGACCTATATGGCTACACCTTC; CDR3aa: CASSPRQGDLYGYTF; v_gene: TRBV19; d_gene: TRBD1; j_gene: TRBJ1-2; abundance: few
CDR3nt: TGCAGTGCTCCCCGGCAGGGAAAAACAGATACGCAGTATTTT; CDR3aa: CSAPRQGKTDTQYF; v_gene: TRBV20-1; d_gene: NA; j_gene: TRBJ2-3; abundance: NA
CDR3nt: TGTGCCAGCAGTACTCAGTCCAATCAGCCCCAGCATTTT; CDR3aa: CASSTQSNQPQHF; v_gene: TRBV2; d_gene: NA; j_gene: TRBJ1-5; abundance: many
CDR3nt: TGTGCCAGCAGTGGACAGGGGAATTTGTCACCCCTCCACTTT; CDR3aa: CASSGQGNLSPLHF; v_gene: TRBV12-3/TRBV12-4; d_gene: TRBD1; j_gene: TRBJ1-6; abundance: few
CDR3nt: TGCAGTGCTAGGGGAGGCCCGCATAATTCACCCCTCCACTTT; CDR3aa: CSARGGPHNSPLHF; v_gene: TRBV20-1; d_gene: NA; j_gene: TRBJ1-6; abundance: many
CDR3nt: TGTGCCAGTAGTACCGGGGGGGGAGGGTACAATGAGCAGTTCTTC; CDR3aa: CASSTGGGGYNEQFF; v_gene: TRBV19; d_gene: TRBD2; j_gene: TRBJ2-1; abundance: once
CDR3nt: TGTGCCACATCCCTGAGTCAGGGCGAGTACGAGCAGTACTTC; CDR3aa: CATSLSQGEYEQYF; v_gene: TRBV10-3; d_gene: NA; j_gene: TRBJ2-7; abundance: NA
CDR3nt: TGCGCCAGCAGCCATCTAGTTGCGGGACAGGGAAATCAGCCCCAGCATTTT; CDR3aa: CASSHLVAGQGNQPQHF; v_gene: TRBV4-1; d_gene: TRBD1; j_gene: TRBJ1-5; abundance: many
CDR3nt: TGTGCCAGCAGCTTACTAGCGGGAGGGCCAAATGAGCAGTTCTTC; CDR3aa: CASSLLAGGPNEQFF; v_gene: TRBV7-6; d_gene: TRBD2; j_gene: TRBJ2-1; abundance: many
CDR3nt: TGTGCCAGCAGTCTCGGACCAGGGGAGTACTTC; CDR3aa: CASSLGPGEYF; v_gene: TRBV6-5; d_gene: NA; j_gene: TRBJ2-7; abundance: NA
CDR3nt: TGCGCCAGCAGCTTGGACGACAGGGGACTTTACGAGCAGTACTTC; CDR3aa: CASSLDDRGLYEQYF; v_gene: TRBV5-1; d_gene: TRBD1; j_gene: TRBJ2-7; abundance: once
CDR3nt: TGTGCCAGCGCGAGGGCAGATACGCAGTATTTT; CDR3aa: CASARADTQYF; v_gene: TRBV6-5; d_gene: NA; j_gene: TRBJ2-3; abundance: many
CDR3nt: TGTGCCAGCAGTCCCAGGATAGCGGGCTCCTACAATGAGCAGTTCTTC; CDR3aa: CASSPRIAGSYNEQFF; v_gene: TRBV5-6; d_gene: TRBD2; j_gene: TRBJ2-1; abundance: few
CDR3nt: TGTGCCAGCAGCCAAGTCAGGGACCAAGAGACCCAGTACTTC; CDR3aa: CASSQVRDQETQYF; v_gene: TRBV14; d_gene: NA; j_gene: TRBJ2-5; abundance: few
CDR3nt: TGTGCCAGCAGCCAAGATTGGGGGAGCCAATACAATGAGCAGTTCTTC; CDR3aa: CASSQDWGSQYNEQFF; v_gene: TRBV3-1; d_gene: NA; j_gene: TRBJ2-1; abundance: many
CDR3nt: TGCTCAGTTATTAAGGCCTACAATGAGCAGTTCTTC; CDR3aa: CSVIKAYNEQFF; v_gene: TRBV29-1; d_gene: NA; j_gene: TRBJ2-1; abundance: few
CDR3nt: TGCAGCGCTGAGGGGCTTGGGGAAGTACAGTACTTC; CDR3aa: CSAEGLGEVQYF; v_gene: TRBV29-1; d_gene: NA; j_gene: TRBJ2-7; abundance: NA
CDR3nt: TGTGCCATCAGTGCACAGGGGGGCGAGCAGCCCCAGCATTTT; CDR3aa: CAISAQGGEQPQHF; v_gene: TRBV10-3; d_gene: TRBD1; j_gene: TRBJ1-5; abundance: many
CDR3nt: TGTGCCAGCAGTGAATCTAAGCCCCAGGGGCGGCTAGCGGGATACGGCTACGAGCAGTACTTC; CDR3aa: CASSESKPQGRLAGYGYEQYF; v_gene: TRBV25-1; d_gene: TRBD2; j_gene: TRBJ2-7; abundance: many
CDR3nt: TGTGCCAGCAGCTTGAGGGGGCGCGGCACTGAAGCTTTCTTT; CDR3aa: CASSLRGRGTEAFF; v_gene: TRBV7-2; d_gene: TRBD1; j_gene: TRBJ1-1; abundance: many
CDR3nt: TGTGCCACCAGCAGAGGATCGACAGGGGTAGAGCACGAGCAGTACTTC; CDR3aa: CATSRGSTGVEHEQYF; v_gene: TRBV15; d_gene: TRBD1; j_gene: TRBJ2-7; abundance: few
CDR3nt: TGCAGTGCTCAAATAGGGGGAGACGGCACAGATACGCAGTATTTT; CDR3aa: CSAQIGGDGTDTQYF; v_gene: TRBV20-1; d_gene: NA; j_gene: TRBJ2-3; abundance: NA
CDR3nt: TGTGCCAGTAGGATGTGGGGGCGGATGAACACTGAAGCTTTCTTT; CDR3aa: CASRMWGRMNTEAFF; v_gene: TRBV19; d_gene: NA; j_gene: TRBJ1-1; abundance: few
CDR3nt: TGTGCCAGCAGCCGAAAAGGGACAGGGCCTGGAAACACCATATATTTT; CDR3aa: CASSRKGTGPGNTIYF; v_gene: TRBV3-1; d_gene: TRBD1; j_gene: TRBJ1-3; abundance: NA
CDR3nt: TGTGCCAGCAGTAGATTCACAGATACGCAGTATTTT; CDR3aa: CASSRFTDTQYF; v_gene: TRBV7-2; d_gene: NA; j_gene: TRBJ2-3; abundance: NA
CDR3nt: TGCGCCAGCAGCTTGGGGGACTCTTTTCCCACAGATACGCAGTATTTT; CDR3aa: CASSLGDSFPTDTQYF; v_gene: TRBV5-1; d_gene: NA; j_gene: TRBJ2-3; abundance: NA
CDR3nt: TGTGCCTGGAGTACGGGACTAGCGGCGGCCAATGAGCAGTTCTTC; CDR3aa: CAWSTGLAAANEQFF; v_gene: TRBV30; d_gene: TRBD2; j_gene: TRBJ2-1; abundance: NA
CDR3nt: TGTGCCACTAAAGACGGGAATAATTCACCCCTCCACTTT; CDR3aa: CATKDGNNSPLHF; v_gene: TRBV19; d_gene: NA; j_gene: TRBJ1-6; abundance: NA
CDR3nt: TGCGCCAGCAGCCTGAACATAGGAGGCTTAGATACGCAGTATTTT; CDR3aa: CASSLNIGGLDTQYF; v_gene: TRBV5-1; d_gene: NA; j_gene: TRBJ2-3; abundance: NA
CDR3nt: TGTGCCACAAACAGGGTTGACTATGGCTACACCTTC; CDR3aa: CATNRVDYGYTF; v_gene: TRBV10-3; d_gene: NA; j_gene: TRBJ1-2; abundance: few
CDR3nt: TGTGCCAGCAGCTCCGGACAGTACACTGAAGCTTTCTTT; CDR3aa: CASSSGQYTEAFF; v_gene: TRBV6-2/TRBV6-3; d_gene: NA; j_gene: TRBJ1-1; abundance: many